The text below deals with one TCR beta chain. The target antigen is unknown. This specimen comes from a study of blood T cells in healthy people across ages. Study results and limitations: Donor CMV status, an unknown factor, possibly confounded changes in expanded clonotypes.

Alongside a J-beta primer mix, a sample-barcoded 5' primer served in a second PCR lasting 7 to 11 cycles. The template-switch adaptor, which had 12 random nucleotides, put a tag on each cDNA molecule. MiXCR was run by TCRdb on the 5' RACE reads, yielding one entry per CDR3 protein. The table lists hundreds of thousands of distinct CDR3 sequences, around 45% of them singletons, with under 20% in the top ten. The sequence derives from a man aged 60 to 75 in good health. Material: blood.

The CDR3 DNA follows: TGTGCCAGCAGTTTAATGGCAGCGAAGCAAGAGACCCAGTACTTC. Translating it yields CASSLMAAKQETQYF. This chain uses TRBV12-3 or TRBV12-4 with TRBJ2-5; no clear D gene. The CDR3 is 15 amino acids. V was trimmed by 2 bases and J by 2 bases, leaving 12 bases between them.